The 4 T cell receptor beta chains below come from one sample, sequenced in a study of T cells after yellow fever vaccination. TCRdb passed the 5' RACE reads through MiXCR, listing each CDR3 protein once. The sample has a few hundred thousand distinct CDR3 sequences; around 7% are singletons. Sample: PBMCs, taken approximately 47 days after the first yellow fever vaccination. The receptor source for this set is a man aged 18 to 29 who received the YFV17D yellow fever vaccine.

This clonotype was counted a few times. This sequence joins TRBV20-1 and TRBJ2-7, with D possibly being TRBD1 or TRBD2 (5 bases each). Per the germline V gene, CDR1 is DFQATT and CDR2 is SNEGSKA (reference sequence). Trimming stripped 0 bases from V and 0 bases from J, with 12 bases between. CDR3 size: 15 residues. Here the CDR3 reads CSARDEGKSSYEQYF. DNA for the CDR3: TGCAGTGCTAGAGATGAGGGGAAGAGCTCCTACGAGCAGTACTTC.

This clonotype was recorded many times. The CDR3 reads CASSRAPSTDTQYF. The CDR3, as DNA: TGTGCCAGCAGTAGAGCACCTAGCACAGATACGCAGTATTTT. The chain couples TRBV12-3 or TRBV12-4 to TRBJ2-3; D is ambiguous. V shed 5 bases and J shed 0 bases, with 9 bases lying between them. The CDR3 is 14 amino acids.

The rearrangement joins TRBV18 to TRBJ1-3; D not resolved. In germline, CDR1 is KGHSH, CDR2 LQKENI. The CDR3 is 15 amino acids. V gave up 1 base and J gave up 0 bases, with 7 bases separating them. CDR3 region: CASSPRSSSGNTIYF. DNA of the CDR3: TGTGCCAGCTCACCACGTTCCAGCTCTGGAAACACCATATATTTT.

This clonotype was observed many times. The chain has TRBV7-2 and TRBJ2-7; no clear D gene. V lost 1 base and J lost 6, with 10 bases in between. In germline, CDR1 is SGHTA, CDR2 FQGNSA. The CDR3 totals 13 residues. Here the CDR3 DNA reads TGTGCCAGCAGCTTAGATTGGGGTGGCGAGCAGTACTTC. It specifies CASSLDWGGEQYF.